Detailed here is one T cell receptor (beta chain). Its antigen remains unidentified. The entry originates in a study of T cells after yellow fever vaccination. Overall study results and limits: Overall, a small share of clonotypes was seen in both CD4 and CD8 compartments.

Using its own MiXCR run on the 5' RACE reads, TCRdb lists one record per CDR3 protein. The table includes 450,000 to 650,000 distinct CDR3 sequences, 21% detected once. The CDR3 runs 13 residues. V lost 5 bases and J lost 16, with 21 bases in between. Per the germline V gene, CDR1 is SEHNR and CDR2 is FQNEAQ (reference sequence). The TCR was taken from a man aged 18 to 35 who received the YFV17D yellow fever vaccine. Sequenced material: PBMCs, taken roughly 20 days after the first yellow fever vaccination. The chain carries TRBV7-9 and TRBJ2-1, with TRBD1 as a possible D gene (6 bases). The CDR3 spells CASSLADRSPYFF. In DNA, the CDR3 is TGTGCCAGCAGCCTCGCTGACAGGTCTCCCTATTTCTTC.